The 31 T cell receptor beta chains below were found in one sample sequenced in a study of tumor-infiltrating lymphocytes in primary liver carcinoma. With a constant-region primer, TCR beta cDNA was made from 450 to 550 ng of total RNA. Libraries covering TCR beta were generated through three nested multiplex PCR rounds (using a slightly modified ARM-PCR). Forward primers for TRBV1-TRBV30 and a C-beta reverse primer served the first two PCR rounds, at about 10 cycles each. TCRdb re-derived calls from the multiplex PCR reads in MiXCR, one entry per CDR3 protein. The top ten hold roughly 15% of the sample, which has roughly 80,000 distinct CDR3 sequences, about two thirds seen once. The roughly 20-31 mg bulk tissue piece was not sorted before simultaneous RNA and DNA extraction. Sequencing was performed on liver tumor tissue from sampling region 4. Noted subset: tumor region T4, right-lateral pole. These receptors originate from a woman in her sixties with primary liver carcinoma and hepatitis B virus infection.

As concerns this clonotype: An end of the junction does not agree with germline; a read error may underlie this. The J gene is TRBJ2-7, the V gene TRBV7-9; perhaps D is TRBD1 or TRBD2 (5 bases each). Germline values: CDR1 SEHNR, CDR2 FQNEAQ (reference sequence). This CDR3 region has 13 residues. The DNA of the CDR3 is TGTGCCTGCAGCTTAGCTGGGACGCTTCAACATTACTTC. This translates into CACSLAGTLQHYF.

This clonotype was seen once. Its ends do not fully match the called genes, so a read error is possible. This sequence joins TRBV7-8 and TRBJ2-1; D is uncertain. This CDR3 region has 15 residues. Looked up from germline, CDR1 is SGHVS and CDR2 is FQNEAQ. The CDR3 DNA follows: TGTGCCAGCAGCCCCCGGCCGGGCTCCTACAATGAGCAGTCCTTC. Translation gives CASSPRPGSYNEQSF. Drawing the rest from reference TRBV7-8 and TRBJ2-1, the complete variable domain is GAGVSQSPRYKVAKRGQDVALRCDPISGHVSLFWYQQALGQGPEFLTYFQNEAQLDKSGLPSDRFFAERPEGSVSTLKIQRTQQEDSAVYLCASSPRPGSYNEQSFGPGTRLTVL.

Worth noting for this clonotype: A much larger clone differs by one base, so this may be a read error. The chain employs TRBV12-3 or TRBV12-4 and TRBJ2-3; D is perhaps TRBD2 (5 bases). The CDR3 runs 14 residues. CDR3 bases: TGTGCCGGCAGTTTGGTGGGAGACACAGATACGCAGTATTTT. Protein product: CAGSLVGDTDTQYF.

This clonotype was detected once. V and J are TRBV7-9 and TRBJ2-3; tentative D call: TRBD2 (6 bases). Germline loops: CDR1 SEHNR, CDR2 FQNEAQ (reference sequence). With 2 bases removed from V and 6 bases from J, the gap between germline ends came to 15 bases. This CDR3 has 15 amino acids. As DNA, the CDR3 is TGTGCCAGCAGCTTACGGAACGGGAGTGCTGATACGCAGTATTTT. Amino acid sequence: CASSLRNGSADTQYF.

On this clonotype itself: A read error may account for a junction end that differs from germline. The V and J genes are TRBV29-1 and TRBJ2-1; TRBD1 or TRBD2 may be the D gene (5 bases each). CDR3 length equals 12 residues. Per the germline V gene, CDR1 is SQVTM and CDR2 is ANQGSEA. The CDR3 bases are TGCAGCGATAGGACAAGCGGCAATGAGCAGTTGTTC. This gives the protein CSDRTSGNEQLF.

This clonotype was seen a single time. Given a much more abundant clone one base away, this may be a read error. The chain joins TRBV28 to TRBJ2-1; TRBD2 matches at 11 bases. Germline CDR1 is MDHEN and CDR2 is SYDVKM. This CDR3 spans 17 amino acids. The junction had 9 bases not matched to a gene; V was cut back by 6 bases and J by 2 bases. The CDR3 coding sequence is TGTGCCAGCAGCCCCTGGACTAGCGGGCGGCCCTACAATGAGCAGTTCTTC. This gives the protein CASSPWTSGRPYNEQFF.

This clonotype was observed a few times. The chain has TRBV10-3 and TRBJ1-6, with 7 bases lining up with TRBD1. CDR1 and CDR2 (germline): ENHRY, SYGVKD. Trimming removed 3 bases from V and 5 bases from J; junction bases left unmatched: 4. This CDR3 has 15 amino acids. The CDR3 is CAISDPGGDNSPLHF. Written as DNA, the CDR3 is TGTGCCATCAGTGACCCAGGGGGAGATAATTCACCCCTCCACTTT.

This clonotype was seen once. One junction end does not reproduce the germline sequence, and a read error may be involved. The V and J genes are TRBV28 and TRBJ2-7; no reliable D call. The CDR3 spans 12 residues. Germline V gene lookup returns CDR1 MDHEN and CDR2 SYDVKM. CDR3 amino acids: CDSSPHVYEQYF. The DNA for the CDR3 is TGTGACAGCAGTCCCCACGTCTACGAGCAGTACTTC. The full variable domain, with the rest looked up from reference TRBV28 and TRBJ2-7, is DVKVTQSSRYLVKRTGEKVFLECVQDMDHENMFWYRQDPGLGLRLIYFSYDVKMKEKGDIPEGYSVSREKKERFSLILESASTNQTSMYLCDSSPHVYEQYFGPGTRLTVT.

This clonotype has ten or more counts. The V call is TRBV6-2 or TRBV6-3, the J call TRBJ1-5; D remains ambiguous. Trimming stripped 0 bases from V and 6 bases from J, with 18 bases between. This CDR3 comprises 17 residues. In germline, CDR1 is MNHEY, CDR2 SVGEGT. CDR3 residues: CASSYSNHQRGSQPQHF. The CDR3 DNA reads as TGTGCCAGCAGTTACTCGAATCACCAACGGGGAAGTCAGCCCCAGCATTTT.

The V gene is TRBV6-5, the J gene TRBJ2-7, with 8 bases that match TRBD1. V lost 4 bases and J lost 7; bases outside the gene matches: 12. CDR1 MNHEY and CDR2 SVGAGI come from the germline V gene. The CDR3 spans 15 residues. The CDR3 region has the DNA TGTGCCAGCAGTTTCGCCGGGACAGGTCTAGGTGAGCAGTACTTC. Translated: CASSFAGTGLGEQYF.

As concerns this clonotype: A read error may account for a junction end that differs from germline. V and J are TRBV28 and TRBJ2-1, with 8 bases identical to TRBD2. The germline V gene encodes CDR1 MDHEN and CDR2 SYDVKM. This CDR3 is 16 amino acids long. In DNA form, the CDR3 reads TGTGGCAGCAGTTTATCAGCGGGAGACTTTTACAATGAGCAGTTCTTC. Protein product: CGSSLSAGDFYNEQFF.

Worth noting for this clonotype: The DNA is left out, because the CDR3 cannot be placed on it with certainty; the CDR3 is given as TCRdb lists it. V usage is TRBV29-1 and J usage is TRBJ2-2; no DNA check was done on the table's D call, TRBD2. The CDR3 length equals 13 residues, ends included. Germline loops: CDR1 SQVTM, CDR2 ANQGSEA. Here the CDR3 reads CSVTGTRAGSCFF.

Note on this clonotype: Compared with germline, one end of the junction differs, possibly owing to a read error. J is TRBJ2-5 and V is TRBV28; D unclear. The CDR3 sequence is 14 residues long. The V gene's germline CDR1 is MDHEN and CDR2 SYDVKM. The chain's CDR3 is CANSFGGQKETQYF. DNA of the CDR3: TGTGCCAACAGTTTCGGTGGGCAGAAAGAGACCCAGTACTTC.

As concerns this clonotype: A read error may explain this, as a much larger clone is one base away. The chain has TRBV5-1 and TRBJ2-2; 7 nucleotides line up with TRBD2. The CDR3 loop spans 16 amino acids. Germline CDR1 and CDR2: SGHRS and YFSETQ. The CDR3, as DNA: TGCACCAGCAGCGCCCGGGGAGGGGCGAACACCGGGGAGCTGTTTTTT. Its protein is CTSSARGGANTGELFF.

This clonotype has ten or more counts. CDR3 amino acids: CASSSPGLAGVGNEQFF. The CDR3 DNA follows: TGTGCCAGCAGTTCTCCCGGACTAGCGGGAGTAGGCAATGAGCAGTTCTTC. The chain carries TRBV6-5 and TRBJ2-1; 13 bases are a match to TRBD2. There are 17 residues in the CDR3. Germline CDR1 is MNHEY and CDR2 is SVGAGI. Germline trimming cut 4 bases from V and 6 bases from J; bases unmatched to any gene: 9.

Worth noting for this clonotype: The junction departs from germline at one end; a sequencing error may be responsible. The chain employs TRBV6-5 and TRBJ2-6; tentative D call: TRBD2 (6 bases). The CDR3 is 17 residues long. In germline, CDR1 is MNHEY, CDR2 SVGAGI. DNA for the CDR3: TGTGCCAGTAGCCGGGACTCCCCTTTAGGTGGGGCCAACGTCCTGGTTTTC. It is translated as CASSRDSPLGGANVLVF.

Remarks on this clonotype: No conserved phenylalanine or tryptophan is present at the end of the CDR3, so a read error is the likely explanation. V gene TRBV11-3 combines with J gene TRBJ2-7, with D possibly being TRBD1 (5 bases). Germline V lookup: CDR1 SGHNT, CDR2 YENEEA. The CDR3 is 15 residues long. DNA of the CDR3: TGTGTCAGCAGCTTGGGTCGGCGGCAGGGTTACGAGCAGTACTCC. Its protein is CVSSLGRRQGYEQYS.

CDR3 sequence (DNA): TGCAGTGCCCCCGGACTAGCGTCCCACAATGAGCAGTTCTTC. The encoded protein is CSAPGLASHNEQFF. The rearrangement joins TRBV20-1 to TRBJ2-1; TRBD2 matches 9 bases. The ends lost 6 bases at V and 5 bases at J; junction bases unmatched: 8. CDR3 length: 14 amino acids. Per germline, CDR1 DFQATT and CDR2 SNEGSKA (reference sequence).

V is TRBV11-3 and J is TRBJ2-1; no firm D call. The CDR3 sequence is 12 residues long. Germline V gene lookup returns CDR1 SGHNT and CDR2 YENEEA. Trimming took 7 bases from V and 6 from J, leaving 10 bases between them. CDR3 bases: TGTGCCAGCACCATAAATGCCAATGAGCAGTTCTTC. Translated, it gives CASTINANEQFF.

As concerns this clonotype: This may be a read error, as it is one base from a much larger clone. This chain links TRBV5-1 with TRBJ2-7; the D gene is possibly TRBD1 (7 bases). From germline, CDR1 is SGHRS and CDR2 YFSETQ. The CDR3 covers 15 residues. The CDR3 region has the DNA TGCACCAGCAGCCGGGGACTGACAGGGCTTTACGAGCAGTACTTC. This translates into CTSSRGLTGLYEQYF.

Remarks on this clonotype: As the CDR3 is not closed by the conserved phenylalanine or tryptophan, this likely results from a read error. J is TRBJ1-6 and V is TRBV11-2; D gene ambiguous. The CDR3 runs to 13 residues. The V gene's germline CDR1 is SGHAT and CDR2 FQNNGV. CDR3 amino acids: CASSFVTNSPLHL. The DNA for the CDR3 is TGTGCCAGTAGCTTTGTAACGAATTCACCCCTCCACCTT.

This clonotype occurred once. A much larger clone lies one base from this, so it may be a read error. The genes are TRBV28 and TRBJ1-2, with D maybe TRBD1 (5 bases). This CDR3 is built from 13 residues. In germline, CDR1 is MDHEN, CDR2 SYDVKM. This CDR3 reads CASSLTGPYGYAF. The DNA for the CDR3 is TGTGCCAGCAGTTTAACGGGACCGTATGGCTACGCCTTC.

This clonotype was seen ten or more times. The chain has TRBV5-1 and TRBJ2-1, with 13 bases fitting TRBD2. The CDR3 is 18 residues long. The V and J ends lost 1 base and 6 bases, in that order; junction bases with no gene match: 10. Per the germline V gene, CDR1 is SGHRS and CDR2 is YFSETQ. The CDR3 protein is CASSLFGLAGVGSNEQFF. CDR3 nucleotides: TGCGCCAGCAGCTTGTTTGGACTAGCGGGAGTAGGGAGCAATGAGCAGTTCTTC.

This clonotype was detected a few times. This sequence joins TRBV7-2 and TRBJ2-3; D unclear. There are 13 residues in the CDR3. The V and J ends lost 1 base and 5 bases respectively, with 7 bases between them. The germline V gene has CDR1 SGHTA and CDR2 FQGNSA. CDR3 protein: CASSLEAEDTQYF. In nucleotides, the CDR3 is TGTGCCAGCAGCTTAGAGGCTGAAGATACGCAGTATTTT.

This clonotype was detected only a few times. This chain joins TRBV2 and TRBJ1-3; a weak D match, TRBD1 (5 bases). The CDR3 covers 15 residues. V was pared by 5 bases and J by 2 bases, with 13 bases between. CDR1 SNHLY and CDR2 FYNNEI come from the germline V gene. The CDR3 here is CASSQKRGAGNTIYF. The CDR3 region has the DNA TGTGCCAGCAGTCAAAAACGGGGGGCTGGAAACACCATATATTTT.

As DNA, the CDR3 is TGTGCCTGGAGAAGCGGGCTAGCGGGAGTGGCGCACAATGAGCAGTTCTTC. It codes for CAWRSGLAGVAHNEQFF. J is TRBJ2-1 and V is TRBV30, with 10 bases aligning to TRBD2. The germline V gene has CDR1 GTSNPN and CDR2 SVGIG (reference sequence). This CDR3 contains 17 residues. Losses at the gene ends were 3 bases for V and 5 bases for J; bases not matched to a gene: 13.

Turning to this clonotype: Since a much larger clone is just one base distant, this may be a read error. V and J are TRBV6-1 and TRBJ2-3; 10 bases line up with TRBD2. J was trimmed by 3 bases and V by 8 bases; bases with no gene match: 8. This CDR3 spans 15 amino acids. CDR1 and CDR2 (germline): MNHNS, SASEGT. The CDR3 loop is CASATTSGRTDTQYF. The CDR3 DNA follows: TGTGCCAGCGCCACGACTAGCGGGCGGACAGATACGCAGTATTTT.

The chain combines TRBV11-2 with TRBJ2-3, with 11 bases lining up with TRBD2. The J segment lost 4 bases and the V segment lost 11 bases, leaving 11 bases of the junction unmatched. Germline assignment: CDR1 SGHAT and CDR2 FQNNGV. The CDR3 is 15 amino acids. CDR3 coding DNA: TGTGCCTGCGGCCATGGACTAGCGGGCCCAGATACGCAGTATTTT. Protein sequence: CACGHGLAGPDTQYF.

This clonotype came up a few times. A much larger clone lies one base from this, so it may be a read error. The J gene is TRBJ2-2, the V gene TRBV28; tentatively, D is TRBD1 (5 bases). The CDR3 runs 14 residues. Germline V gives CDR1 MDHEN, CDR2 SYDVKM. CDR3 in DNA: TGTGTCAGCAGATATATTCAGGGCACCGGGGAGCTGTTTTTT. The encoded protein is CVSRYIQGTGELFF.

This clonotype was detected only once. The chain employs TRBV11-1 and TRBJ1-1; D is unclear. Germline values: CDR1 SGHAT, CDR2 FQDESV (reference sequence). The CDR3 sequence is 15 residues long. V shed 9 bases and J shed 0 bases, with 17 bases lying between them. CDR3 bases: TGTGCCAGGTGCCCCCTTGGTACTCTGAACACTGAAGCTTTCTTT. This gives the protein CARCPLGTLNTEAFF.

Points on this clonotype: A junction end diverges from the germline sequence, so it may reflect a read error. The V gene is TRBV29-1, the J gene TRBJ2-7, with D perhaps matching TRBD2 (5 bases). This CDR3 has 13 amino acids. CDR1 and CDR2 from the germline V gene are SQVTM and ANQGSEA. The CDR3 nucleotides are TGTAGCGTTACGCGATACTCAGCTGGTGAGCAGTACTTC. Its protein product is CSVTRYSAGEQYF.